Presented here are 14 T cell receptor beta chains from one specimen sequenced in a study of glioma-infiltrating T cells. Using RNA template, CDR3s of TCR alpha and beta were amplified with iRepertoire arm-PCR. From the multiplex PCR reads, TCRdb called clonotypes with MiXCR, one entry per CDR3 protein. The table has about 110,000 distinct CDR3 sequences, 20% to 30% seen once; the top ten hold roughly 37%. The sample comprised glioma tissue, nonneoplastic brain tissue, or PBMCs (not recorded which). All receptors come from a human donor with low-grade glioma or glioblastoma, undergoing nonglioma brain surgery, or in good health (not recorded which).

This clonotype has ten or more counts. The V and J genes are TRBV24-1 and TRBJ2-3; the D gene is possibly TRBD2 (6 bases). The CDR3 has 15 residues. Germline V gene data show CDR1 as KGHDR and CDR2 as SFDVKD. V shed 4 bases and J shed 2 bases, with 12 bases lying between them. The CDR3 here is CATSDSTRDTDTQYF. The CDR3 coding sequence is TGTGCCACCAGTGACTCGACTAGAGACACAGATACGCAGTATTTT.

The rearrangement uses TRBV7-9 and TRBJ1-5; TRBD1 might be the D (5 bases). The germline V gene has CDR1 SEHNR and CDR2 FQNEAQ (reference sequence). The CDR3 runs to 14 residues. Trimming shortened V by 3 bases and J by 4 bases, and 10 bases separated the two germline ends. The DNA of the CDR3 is TGTGCCAGCAGCTTGCAGGGTGAAAATCAGCCCCAGCATTTT. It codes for CASSLQGENQPQHF. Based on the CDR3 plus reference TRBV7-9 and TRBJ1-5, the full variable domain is DTGVSQNPRHKITKRGQNVTFRCDPISEHNRLYWYRQTLGQGPEFLTYFQNEAQLEKSRLLSDRFSAERPKGSFSTLEIQRTEQGDSAMYLCASSLQGENQPQHFGDGTRLSIL.

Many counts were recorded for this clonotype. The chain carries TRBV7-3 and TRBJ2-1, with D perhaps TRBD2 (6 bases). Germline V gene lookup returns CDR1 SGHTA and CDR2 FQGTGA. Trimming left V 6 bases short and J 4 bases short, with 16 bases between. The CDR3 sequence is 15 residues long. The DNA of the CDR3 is TGTGCCAGCAGTTTAGGTAGCGGACTATACAATGAGCAGTTCTTC. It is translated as CASSLGSGLYNEQFF.

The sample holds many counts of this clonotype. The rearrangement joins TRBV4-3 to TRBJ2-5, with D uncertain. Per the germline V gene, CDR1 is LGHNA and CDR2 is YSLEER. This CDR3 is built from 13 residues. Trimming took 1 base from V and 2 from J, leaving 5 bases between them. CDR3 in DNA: TGCGCCAGCAGCCAAGCATATCAAGAGACCCAGTACTTC. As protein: CASSQAYQETQYF.

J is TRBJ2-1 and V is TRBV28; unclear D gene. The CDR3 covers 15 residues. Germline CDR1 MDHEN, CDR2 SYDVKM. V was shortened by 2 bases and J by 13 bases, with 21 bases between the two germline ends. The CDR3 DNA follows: TGTGCCAGCAGTTTACGAGCGTACACCCACAATGTACAGTTCTTC. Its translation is CASSLRAYTHNVQFF.

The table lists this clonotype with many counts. The CDR3 reads CAINGEISTEAFF. For the CDR3, the DNA is TGTGCCATCAATGGGGAAATCAGCACTGAAGCTTTCTTT. The chain links TRBV10-3 to TRBJ1-1; no clear D. Looked up from germline, CDR1 is ENHRY and CDR2 is SYGVKD. The CDR3 runs 13 residues. V lost 7 bases and J 4 bases, leaving 13 bases between the germline ends.

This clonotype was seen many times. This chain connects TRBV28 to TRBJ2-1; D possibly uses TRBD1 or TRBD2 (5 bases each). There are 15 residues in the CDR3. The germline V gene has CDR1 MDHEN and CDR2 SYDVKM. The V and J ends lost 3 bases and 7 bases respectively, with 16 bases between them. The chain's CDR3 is CASSFAGTLLNEQFF. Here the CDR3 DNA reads TGTGCCAGCAGTTTCGCAGGGACCCTTCTGAATGAGCAGTTCTTC.

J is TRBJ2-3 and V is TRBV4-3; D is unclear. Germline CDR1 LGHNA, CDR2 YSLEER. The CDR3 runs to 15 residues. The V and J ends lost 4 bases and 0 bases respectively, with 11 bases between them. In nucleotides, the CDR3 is TGCGCCAGCAGCCGAACAGTAGCAAGCACAGATACGCAGTATTTT. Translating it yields CASSRTVASTDTQYF.

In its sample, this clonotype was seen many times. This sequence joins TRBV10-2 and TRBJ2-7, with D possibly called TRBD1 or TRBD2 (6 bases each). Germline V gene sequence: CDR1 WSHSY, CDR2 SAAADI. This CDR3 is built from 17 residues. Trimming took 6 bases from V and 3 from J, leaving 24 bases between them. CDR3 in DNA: TGCGCCAGCAGGAGCCCACTGGGGGGCTGGACCTTCTACGAGCAGTACTTC. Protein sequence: CASRSPLGGWTFYEQYF.

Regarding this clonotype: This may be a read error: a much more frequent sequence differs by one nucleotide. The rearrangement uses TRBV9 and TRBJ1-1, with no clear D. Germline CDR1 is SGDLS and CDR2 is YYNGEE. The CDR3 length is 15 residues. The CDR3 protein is CASSPFMAVNTEALF. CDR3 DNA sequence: TGTGCCAGCAGCCCTTTTATGGCTGTGAACACTGAAGCTCTCTTT. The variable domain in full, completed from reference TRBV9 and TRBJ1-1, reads DSGVTQTPKHLITATGQRVTLRCSPRSGDLSVYWYQQSLDQGLQFLIQYYNGEERAKGNILERFSAQQFPDLHSELNLSSLELGDSALYFCASSPFMAVNTEALFGQGTRLTVV.

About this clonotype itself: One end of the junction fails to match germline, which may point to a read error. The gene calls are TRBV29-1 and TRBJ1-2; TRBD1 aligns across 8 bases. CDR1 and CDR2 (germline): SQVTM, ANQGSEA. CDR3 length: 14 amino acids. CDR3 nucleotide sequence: TGCAGCGTTGGGGACAGGCCCTCGGCTATGGACTACGCCTTC. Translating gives CSVGDRPSAMDYAF.

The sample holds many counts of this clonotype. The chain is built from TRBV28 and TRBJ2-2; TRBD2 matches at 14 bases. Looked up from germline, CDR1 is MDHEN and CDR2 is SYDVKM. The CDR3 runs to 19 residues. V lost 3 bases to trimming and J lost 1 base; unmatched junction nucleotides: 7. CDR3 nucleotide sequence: TGTGCCAGCAGTTTGCCGCCGGGACTAGCGGGAGTGAACACCGGGGAGCTGTTTTTT. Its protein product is CASSLPPGLAGVNTGELFF.

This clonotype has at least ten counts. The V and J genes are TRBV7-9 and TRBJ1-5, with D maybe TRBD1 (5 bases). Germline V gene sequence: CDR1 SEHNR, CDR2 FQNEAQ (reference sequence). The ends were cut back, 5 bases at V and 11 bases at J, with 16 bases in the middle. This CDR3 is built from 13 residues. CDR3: CASSLGGKSSQHF. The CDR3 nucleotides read TGTGCCAGCAGCCTGGGGGGGAAGTCCTCCCAGCATTTT.

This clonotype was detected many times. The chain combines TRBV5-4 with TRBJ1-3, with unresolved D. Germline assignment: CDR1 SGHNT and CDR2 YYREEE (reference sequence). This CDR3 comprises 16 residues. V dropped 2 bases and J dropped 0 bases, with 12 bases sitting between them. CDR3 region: CASSLLDGLSGNTIYF. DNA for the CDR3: TGTGCCAGCAGCTTACTGGACGGCCTCTCTGGAAACACCATATATTTT.